This T cell receptor (beta chain) was sequenced for a study of blood T cell repertoires in COVID-19 (TCRdb year 2020). At the level of the whole study: Collaborator samples came from the United States, Italy and Spain and covered acute and convalescent phases of COVID-19. The prospective study material was composed of cDNA or gDNA derived from T cells, B-cell-depleted T cells, or PBMCs. Deeply sampled blood TCRbeta repertoires from subjects exposed to, actively infected with, or recovered from COVID-19 were included in the dataset. The repertoires were released in a freely available public database intended as a resource for research on the immune response to SARS-CoV-2. Samples were obtained from the ongoing ImmuneRACE study (first 160 participants) and from about 1,300 subjects provided by 6 global collaborators. The sample metadata nearly always contained a de-identified subject ID, COVID-19 status, age in years and sex. HLA class I and class II types, where available, came from metadata supplied by the sample provider rather than from assay-based typing.

TCRbeta CDR3 regions were amplified from genomic DNA using the immunoSEQ Assay, a bias-controlled multiplex PCR. In the source study's methods: The number of nucleated cells in each sample was estimated by amplification of reference gene primers within the assay. To quantify the absolute abundance of each unique TCRbeta CDR3 rearrangement, sequence reads were collapsed and filtered. For each sample, productive Simpson clonality was calculated by taking the square root of Simpson's diversity index across productive rearrangements. As stored in TCRdb, this immuneACCESS dataset retains in-frame rearrangements with V and J assigned. A fraction of the clones does not appear; measured against another copy, unresolved V genes explain less than half of the discrepancy, and the remainder lacks a known reason. D and trimming come from the DNA, and the V and J calls and clone size come from that table. Across this sample there are over 250,000 clones, with roughly 80% seen only once. The biggest ten clones account for around 3.9% of the sample.

With respect to this clone: Its specific antigen is unknown. Per-nucleotide qualities are absent, and no much larger clonotype sits a single base away.

Germline trimming: 4 bases from V, 8 bases from J; junction bases outside gene matches: 14. The CDR1 and CDR2 encoded by the germline V gene (reference sequence) are GTSNPN and SVGIG. The CDR3 sequence holds 15 residues, the cysteine and phenylalanine included. This entry keeps only the CDR3 DNA: 45 bases, framed from base 1. Enrolling through a virtual design, the prospective study's participants ranged in age from about 18 to 100 years and lived across about two dozen United States geographic areas. To assign participants to cohorts, the prospective study relied on clinical history that participants themselves reported in a screening survey and a study questionnaire. In the prospective study, mobile phlebotomists collected whole blood, serum and a nasopharyngeal or oropharyngeal swab from each participant. Participants in the prospective study had the option to provide additional blood draws and questionnaires over a roughly two-month period. Before DNA extraction, blood samples from the prospective study were shipped at room temperature or frozen.

Overall results and qualifications from the work: How much clinical and demographic metadata was included differed by source and by participant, and the metadata was provided uncurated.

The sample was PBMCs or T cells enriched from blood (not recorded which). The clonotype was recovered from a man aged 30-40 years with acute COVID-19. The rearranged chain carries TRBV30 and TRBJ1-2; TRBD1 fits 9 bases in the junction. DNA sequence: TGTGCCTGGATTGGCGGACAGGGGAATAAGGAGGGCTACACCTTC. Its translation reads: CAWIGGQGNKEGYTF.